This T cell receptor beta chain comes out of a study of T cell therapy after organ transplantation. Study as a whole: Blood for the short-term post-therapy sample came 4 to 8 weeks after therapy. Study-level results: In nonresponders, large pretherapy expansions changed minimally after therapy. Endogenous clonotypes not in therapy products appeared after therapy alongside transferred ones.

This clone was counted once. No antigen is known for it. Assay: immunoSEQ multiplex PCR; the TCRdb copy retains only in-frame clones and omits some. The repertoire holds 15,000 to 20,000 clones, with 81% as singletons. The CDR3 loop spans 13 amino acids. CDR1 and CDR2 (germline): SGHVS, FQNEAQ. Deletions cut 5 bases from V and 4 bases from J, with 11 bases between. Noted time point: 4-8 weeks after completion of therapy. Drug-resistant or recurrent cytomegalovirus affected these solid-organ transplant recipient patients. Source: CD8+ T cells from blood, taken after autologous CMV-specific T cell therapy. This receptor was identified in a human patient who had received a solid organ transplant and had CMV disease. The graft donor may have contributed some T cells. The V gene is TRBV7-8, the J gene TRBJ1-2; D gene ambiguous. CDR3 sequence: CASSPAPIYGYTF. For the CDR3, the DNA is TGTGCCAGCAGCCCGGCGCCGATCTATGGCTACACCTTC.